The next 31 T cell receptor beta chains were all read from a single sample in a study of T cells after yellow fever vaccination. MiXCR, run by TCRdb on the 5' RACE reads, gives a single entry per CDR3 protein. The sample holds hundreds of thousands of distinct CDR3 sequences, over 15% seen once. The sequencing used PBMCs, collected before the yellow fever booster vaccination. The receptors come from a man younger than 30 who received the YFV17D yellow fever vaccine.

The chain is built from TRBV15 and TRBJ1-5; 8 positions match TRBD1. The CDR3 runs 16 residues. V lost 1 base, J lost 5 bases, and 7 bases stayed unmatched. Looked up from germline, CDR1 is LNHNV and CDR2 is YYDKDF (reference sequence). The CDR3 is CATSRAQGEGDQPQHF. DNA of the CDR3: TGTGCCACCAGCAGAGCACAGGGGGAAGGAGATCAGCCCCAGCATTTT.

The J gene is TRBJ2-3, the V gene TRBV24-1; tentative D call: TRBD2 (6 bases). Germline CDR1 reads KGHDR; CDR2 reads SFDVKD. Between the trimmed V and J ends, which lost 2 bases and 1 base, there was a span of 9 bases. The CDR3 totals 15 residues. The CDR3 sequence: CATSDSSVGTDTQYF. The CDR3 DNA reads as TGTGCCACCAGTGATTCTAGCGTTGGCACAGATACGCAGTATTTT.

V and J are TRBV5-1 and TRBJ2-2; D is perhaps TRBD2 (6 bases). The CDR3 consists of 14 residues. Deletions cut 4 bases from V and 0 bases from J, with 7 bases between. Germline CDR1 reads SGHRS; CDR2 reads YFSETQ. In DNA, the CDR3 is TGCGCCAGCAGCGCGGGGTCGAACACCGGGGAGCTGTTTTTT. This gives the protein CASSAGSNTGELFF.

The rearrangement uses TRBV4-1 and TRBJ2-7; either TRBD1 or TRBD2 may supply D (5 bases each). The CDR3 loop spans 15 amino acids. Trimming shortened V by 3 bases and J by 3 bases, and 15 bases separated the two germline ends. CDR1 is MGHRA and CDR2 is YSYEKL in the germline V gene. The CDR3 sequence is CASSQRIGTDYEQYF. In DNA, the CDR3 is TGCGCCAGCAGCCAGAGAATCGGGACGGACTACGAGCAGTACTTC.

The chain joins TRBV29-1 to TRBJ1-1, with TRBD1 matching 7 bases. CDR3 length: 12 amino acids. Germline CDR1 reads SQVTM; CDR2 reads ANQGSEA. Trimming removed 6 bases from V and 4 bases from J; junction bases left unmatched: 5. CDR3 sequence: CSVVDRATEAFF. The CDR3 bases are TGCAGCGTGGTAGACAGGGCCACTGAAGCTTTCTTT.

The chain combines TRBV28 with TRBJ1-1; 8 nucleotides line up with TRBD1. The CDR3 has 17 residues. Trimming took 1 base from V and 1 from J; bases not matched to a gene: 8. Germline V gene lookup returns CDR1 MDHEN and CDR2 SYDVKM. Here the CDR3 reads CASSLYSGGQGNTEAFF. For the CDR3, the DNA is TGTGCCAGCAGTTTATATTCGGGAGGACAGGGGAACACTGAAGCTTTCTTT.

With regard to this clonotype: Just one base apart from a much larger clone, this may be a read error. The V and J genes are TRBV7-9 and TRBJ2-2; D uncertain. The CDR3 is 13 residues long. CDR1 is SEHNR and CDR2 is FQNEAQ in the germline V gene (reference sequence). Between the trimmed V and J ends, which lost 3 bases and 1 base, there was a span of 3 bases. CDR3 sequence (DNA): TGTGCCAGCAGCTTTGTGAACACCGGGGAGCTGTTTTTT. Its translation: CASSFVNTGELFF.

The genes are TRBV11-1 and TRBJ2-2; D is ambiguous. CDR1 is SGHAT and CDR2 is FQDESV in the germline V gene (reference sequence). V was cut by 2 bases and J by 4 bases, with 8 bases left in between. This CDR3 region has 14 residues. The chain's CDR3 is CASSLRRITGELFF. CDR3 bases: TGTGCCAGCAGCTTAAGAAGGATCACCGGGGAGCTGTTTTTT.

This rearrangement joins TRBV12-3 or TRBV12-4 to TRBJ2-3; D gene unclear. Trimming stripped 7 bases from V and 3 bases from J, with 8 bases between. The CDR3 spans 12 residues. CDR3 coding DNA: TGTGCCAGCACTCTTCGGACAGATACGCAGTATTTT. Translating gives CASTLRTDTQYF.

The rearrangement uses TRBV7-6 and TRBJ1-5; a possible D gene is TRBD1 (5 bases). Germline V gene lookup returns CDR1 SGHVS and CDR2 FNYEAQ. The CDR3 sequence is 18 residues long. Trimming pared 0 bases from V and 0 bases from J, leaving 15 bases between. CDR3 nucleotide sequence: TGTGCCAGCAGCTTAGCGGCGGTGGGGGGGAATAGCAATCAGCCCCAGCATTTT. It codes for CASSLAAVGGNSNQPQHF.

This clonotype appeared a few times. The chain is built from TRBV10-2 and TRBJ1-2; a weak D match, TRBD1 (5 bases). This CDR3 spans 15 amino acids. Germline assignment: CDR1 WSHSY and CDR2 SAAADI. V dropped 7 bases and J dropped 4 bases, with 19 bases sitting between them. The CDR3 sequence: CASTDPGRAGYGYTF. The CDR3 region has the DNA TGCGCCAGCACAGACCCAGGCAGGGCAGGCTATGGCTACACCTTC.

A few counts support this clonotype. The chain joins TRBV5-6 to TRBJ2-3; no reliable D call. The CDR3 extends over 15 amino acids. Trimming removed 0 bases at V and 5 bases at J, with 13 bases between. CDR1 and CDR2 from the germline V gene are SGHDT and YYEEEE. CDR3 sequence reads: CASSLGRSGGDTQYF. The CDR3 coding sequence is TGTGCCAGCAGCTTGGGCCGGTCGGGTGGAGATACGCAGTATTTT.

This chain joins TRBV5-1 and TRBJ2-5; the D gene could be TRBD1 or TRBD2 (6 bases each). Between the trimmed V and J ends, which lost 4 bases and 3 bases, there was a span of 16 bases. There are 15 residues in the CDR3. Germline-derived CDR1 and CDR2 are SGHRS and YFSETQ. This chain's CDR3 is CASSPGDWPKETQYF. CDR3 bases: TGCGCCAGCAGCCCAGGGGACTGGCCGAAAGAGACCCAGTACTTC.

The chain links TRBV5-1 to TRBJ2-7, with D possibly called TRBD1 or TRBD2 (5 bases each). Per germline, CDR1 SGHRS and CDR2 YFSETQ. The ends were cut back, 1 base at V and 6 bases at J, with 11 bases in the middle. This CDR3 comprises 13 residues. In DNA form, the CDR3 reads TGCGCCAGCAGCTTGCGTAGGGACGGCGAGCAGTACGTC. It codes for CASSLRRDGEQYV.

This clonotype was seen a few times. In DNA, the CDR3 is TGTGCCAGTTCCCCGGGGGCCGGACTCGAAAAACTGTTTTTT. Translating it yields CASSPGAGLEKLFF. The chain couples TRBV12-3 or TRBV12-4 to TRBJ1-4, with a possible D match to TRBD1 (6 bases). V shed 9 bases and J shed 8 bases, with 19 bases lying between them. The CDR3 totals 14 residues.

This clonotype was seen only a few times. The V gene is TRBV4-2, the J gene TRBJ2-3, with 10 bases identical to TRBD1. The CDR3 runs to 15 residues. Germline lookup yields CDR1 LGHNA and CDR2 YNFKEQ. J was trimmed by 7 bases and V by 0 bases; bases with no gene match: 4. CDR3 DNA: TGTGCCAGCAGCCAAGAAGGGACAGGGGTTTATACGCAGTATTTT. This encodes CASSQEGTGVYTQYF.

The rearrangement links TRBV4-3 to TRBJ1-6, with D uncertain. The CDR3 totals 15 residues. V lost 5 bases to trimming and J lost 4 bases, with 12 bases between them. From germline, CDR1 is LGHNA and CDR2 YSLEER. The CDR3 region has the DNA TGCGCCAGCAGCGTCGGGGTTCGATATAATTCACCCCTCCACTTT. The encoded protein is CASSVGVRYNSPLHF.

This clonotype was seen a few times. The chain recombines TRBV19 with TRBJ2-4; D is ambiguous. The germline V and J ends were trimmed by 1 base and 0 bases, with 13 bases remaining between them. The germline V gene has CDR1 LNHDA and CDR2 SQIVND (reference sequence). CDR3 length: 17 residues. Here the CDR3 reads CASSIGLFSLAKNIQYF. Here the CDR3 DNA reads TGTGCCAGTAGTATAGGCCTTTTCAGTCTAGCCAAAAACATTCAGTACTTC. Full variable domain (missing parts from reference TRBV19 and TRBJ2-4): DGGITQSPKYLFRKEGQNVTLSCEQNLNHDAMYWYRQDPGQGLRLIYYSQIVNDFQKGDIAEGYSVSREKKESFPLTVTSAQKNPTAFYLCASSIGLFSLAKNIQYFGAGTRLSVL.

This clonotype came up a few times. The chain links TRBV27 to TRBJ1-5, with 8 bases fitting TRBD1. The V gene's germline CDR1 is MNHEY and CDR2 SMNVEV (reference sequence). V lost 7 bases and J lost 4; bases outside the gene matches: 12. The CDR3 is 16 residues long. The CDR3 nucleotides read TGTGCCAGCACCCGGGACAGGCGACCGTTGAATCAGCCCCAGCATTTT. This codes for CASTRDRRPLNQPQHF.

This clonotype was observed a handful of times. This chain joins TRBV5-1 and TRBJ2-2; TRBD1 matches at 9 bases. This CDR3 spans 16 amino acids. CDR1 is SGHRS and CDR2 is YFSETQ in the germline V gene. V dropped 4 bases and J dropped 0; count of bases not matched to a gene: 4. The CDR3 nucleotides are TGCGCCAGCAGCGGCGGGACAGGGACGAACACCGGGGAGCTGTTTTTT. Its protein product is CASSGGTGTNTGELFF.

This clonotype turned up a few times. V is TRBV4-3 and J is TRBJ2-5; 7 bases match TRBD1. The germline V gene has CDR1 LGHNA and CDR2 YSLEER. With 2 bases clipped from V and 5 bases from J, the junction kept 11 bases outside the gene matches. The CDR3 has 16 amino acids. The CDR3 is CASSQLSTGLRETQYF. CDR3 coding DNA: TGCGCCAGCAGCCAACTTTCGACAGGGCTGCGGGAGACCCAGTACTTC.

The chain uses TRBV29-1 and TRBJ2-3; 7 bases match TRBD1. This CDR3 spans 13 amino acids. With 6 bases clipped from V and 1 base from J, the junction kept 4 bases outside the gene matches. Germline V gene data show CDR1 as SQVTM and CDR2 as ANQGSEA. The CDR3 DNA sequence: TGCAGCGTCGACAGGGTGGGCACAGATACGCAGTATTTT. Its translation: CSVDRVGTDTQYF.

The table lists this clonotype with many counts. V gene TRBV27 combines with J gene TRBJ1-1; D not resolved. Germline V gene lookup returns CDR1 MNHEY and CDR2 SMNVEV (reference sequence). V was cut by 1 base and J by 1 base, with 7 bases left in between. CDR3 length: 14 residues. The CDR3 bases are TGTGCCAGCAGTTTATTATCGGGGAACACTGAAGCTTTCTTT. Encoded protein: CASSLLSGNTEAFF.

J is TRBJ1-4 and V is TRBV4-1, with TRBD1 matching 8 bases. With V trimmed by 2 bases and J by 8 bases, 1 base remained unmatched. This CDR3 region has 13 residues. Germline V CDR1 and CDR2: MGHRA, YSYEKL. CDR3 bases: TGCGCCAGCAGCCAATGGACAGGGGAAAAACTGTTTTTT. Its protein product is CASSQWTGEKLFF.

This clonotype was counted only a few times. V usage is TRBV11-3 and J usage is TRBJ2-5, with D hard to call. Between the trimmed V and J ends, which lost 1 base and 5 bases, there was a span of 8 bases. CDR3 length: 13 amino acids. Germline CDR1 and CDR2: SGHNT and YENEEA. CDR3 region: CASSLVASETQYF. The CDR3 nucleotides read TGTGCCAGCAGCTTAGTAGCTTCGGAGACCCAGTACTTC.

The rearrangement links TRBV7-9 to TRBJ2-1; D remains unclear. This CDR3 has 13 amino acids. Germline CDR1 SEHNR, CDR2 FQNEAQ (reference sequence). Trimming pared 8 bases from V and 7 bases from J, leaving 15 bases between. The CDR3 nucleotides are TGTGCCAGCGATCCTCCGGACGGGAATGAGCAGTTCTTC. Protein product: CASDPPDGNEQFF.

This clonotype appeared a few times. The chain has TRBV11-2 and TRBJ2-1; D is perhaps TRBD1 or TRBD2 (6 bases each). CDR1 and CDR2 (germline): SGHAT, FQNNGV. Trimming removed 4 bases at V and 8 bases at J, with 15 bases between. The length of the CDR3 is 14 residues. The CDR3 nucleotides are TGTGCCAGCAGCTCCGGGGACCGGGGGCATGAGCAGTTCTTC. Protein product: CASSSGDRGHEQFF.

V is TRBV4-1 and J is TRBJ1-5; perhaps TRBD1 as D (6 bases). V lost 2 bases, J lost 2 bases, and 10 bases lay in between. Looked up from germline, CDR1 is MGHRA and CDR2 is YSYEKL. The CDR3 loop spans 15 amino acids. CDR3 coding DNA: TGCGCCAGCAGCCAAAGGGAGGGGGGCAATCAGCCCCAGCATTTT. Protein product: CASSQREGGNQPQHF.

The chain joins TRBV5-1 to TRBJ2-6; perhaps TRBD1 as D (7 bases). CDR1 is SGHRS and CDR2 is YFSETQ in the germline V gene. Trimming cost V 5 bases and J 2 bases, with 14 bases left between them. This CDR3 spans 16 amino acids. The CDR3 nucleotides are TGCGCCAGCAGTCTGGAGGGGGCGACTGGGGCCAACGTCCTGACTTTC. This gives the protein CASSLEGATGANVLTF.

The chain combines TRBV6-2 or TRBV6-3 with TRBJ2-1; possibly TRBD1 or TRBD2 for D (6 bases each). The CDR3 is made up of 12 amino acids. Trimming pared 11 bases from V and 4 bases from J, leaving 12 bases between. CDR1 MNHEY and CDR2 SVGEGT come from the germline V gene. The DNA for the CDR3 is TGTGCCGCAGAGGGGGGATACAATGAGCAGTTCTTC. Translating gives CAAEGGYNEQFF.

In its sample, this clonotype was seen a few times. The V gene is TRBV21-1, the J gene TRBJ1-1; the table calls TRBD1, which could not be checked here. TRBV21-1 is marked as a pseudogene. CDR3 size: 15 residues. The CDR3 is CASSILGGLTDEAFF. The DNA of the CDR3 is TGTGCCAGCAGCATTCTAGGGGGGCTCACCGATGAAGCTTTCTTT.